This TCR beta chain is from a study of blood T cells in healthy people across ages. Extracted total RNA amounted to at least 6 micrograms for each sample. Findings of the study overall: With donor CMV status unknown, expanded clonotype changes were possibly confounded.

The CDR3 is 13 residues long. Germline V gene sequence: CDR1 MNHNY, CDR2 SVGAGI (reference sequence). V lost 9 bases and J lost 10; bases outside the gene matches: 9. A second PCR of about 6 to 12 cycles used a sample-barcoded 5' primer and a J-beta primer mix. TCRdb fed the 5' RACE reads into MiXCR, producing one record per CDR3 protein. Counted here are approximately 900,000 distinct CDR3 sequences, about 29% occurring once; the ten biggest clones make up around 9.6%. This clonotype was detected a few times. Its antigen remains unknown. These data were likewise used in another study, on T cells of mothers and their children. That paper notes: It was found that thymic selection shapes TCR recombination output similarly in related and unrelated pairs.

The sequence was obtained from a middle-aged woman in good health. Sequenced input: blood. The chain links TRBV6-6 to TRBJ2-1; 10 nucleotides agree with TRBD2. The CDR3 DNA follows: TGTGCCAGTACCCAGCGGGGGGGCCGGGAGCAGTTCTTC. Translated: CASTQRGGREQFF.